The 20 T cell receptor beta chains presented below share a single source sample, sequenced in a study of shared clonotypes between healthy human individuals. Profiled with immunoSEQ multiplex PCR; TCRdb holds only in-frame clones, not every one. This table has roughly 1 million clones, 70% to 80% appearing once. Material for sequencing was memory CD4+ T cells sorted from blood. Described subset: CD45RA-negative fraction. These TCRs come from a man aged 18 to 29 in good health.

The table lists this clone with a few counts. Other DNA sequences in the sample encode the same CDR3. The chain is built from TRBV7-2 and TRBJ2-2; unclear D gene. There are 14 residues in the CDR3. The germline V gene encodes CDR1 SGHTA and CDR2 FQGNSA. Trimming left V 1 base short and J 3 bases short, with 6 bases between. CDR3 sequence (DNA): TGTGCCAGCAGCTTAGATTTTGACACCGGGGAGCTGTTTTTT. Its protein product is CASSLDFDTGELFF. The whole variable domain, filled in from reference TRBV7-2 and TRBJ2-2, reads GAGVSQSPSNKVTEKGKDVELRCDPISGHTALYWYRQSLGQGLEFLIYFQGNSAPDKSGLPSDRFSAERTGGSVSTLTIQRTQQEDSAVYLCASSLDFDTGELFFGEGSRLTVL.

This clone came up once. The rearrangement joins TRBV10-1 to TRBJ1-2; weak D call: TRBD1 (5 bases). CDR3 size: 13 residues. Trimming pared 1 base from V and 5 bases from J, leaving 8 bases between. Per germline, CDR1 WNHNN and CDR2 SYGVQD (reference sequence). CDR3 sequence reads: CASSEWRGYGYTF. CDR3 nucleotides: TGCGCCAGCAGTGAGTGGCGGGGGTATGGCTACACCTTC.

This chain joins TRBV4-3 and TRBJ2-3, with D possibly matching TRBD1 (6 bases). V dropped 6 bases and J dropped 2 bases, with 18 bases sitting between them. The germline V gene encodes CDR1 LGHNA and CDR2 YSLEER. The CDR3 consists of 16 residues. CDR3 DNA: TGCGCCAGCAGTCCTACAGGGTCGAAGATCACAGATACGCAGTATTTT. Translation gives CASSPTGSKITDTQYF.

As to this clone: A much more abundant neighbour one base away suggests this may be a read error. Within the sample, other DNA sequences also encode this same CDR3. The chain combines TRBV28 with TRBJ1-5; 7 positions match TRBD1. Germline CDR1 MDHEN, CDR2 SYDVKM. The CDR3 sequence is 14 residues long. The CDR3 bases are TGCGCCAGCACCCTGACAGGGCCCTATCAGCCCCAGCATTTT. This sequence encodes CASTLTGPYQPQHF.

As to this clone: Other DNA sequences in the same sample also yield this CDR3. The chain employs TRBV2 and TRBJ1-2; 11 nucleotides agree with TRBD1. This CDR3 has 13 residues. Germline V gives CDR1 SNHLY, CDR2 FYNNEI. Trimming removed 6 bases from V and 8 bases from J; junction bases left unmatched: 5. CDR3 protein: CASRAGTGGGYTF. Written as DNA, the CDR3 is TGTGCCAGCAGGGCCGGGACAGGGGGAGGCTACACCTTC.

The chain recombines TRBV5-6 with TRBJ1-2; perhaps TRBD1 as D (5 bases). This CDR3 has 14 amino acids. Trimming stripped 0 bases from V and 2 bases from J, with 8 bases between. Germline assignment: CDR1 SGHDT and CDR2 YYEEEE. The CDR3 sequence: CASSLATENYGYTF. The DNA for the CDR3 is TGTGCCAGCAGCTTGGCGACAGAGAACTATGGCTACACCTTC.

This clone was observed once. The chain combines TRBV5-1 with TRBJ2-3, with 13 positions matching TRBD2. V was pared by 0 bases and J by 3 bases, with 4 bases of the junction left unmatched. Germline V gene lookup returns CDR1 SGHRS and CDR2 YFSETQ. CDR3 length: 17 residues. For the CDR3, the DNA is TGCGCCAGCAGCTTGGCCGGGGGACTAGCGGGAACAGATACGCAGTATTTT. This encodes CASSLAGGLAGTDTQYF.

This chain connects TRBV28 to TRBJ2-7; 7 bases are a match to TRBD1. CDR1 and CDR2 from the germline V gene are MDHEN and SYDVKM. V was pared by 6 bases and J by 3 bases, with 11 bases of the junction left unmatched. The CDR3 consists of 15 residues. The CDR3 reads CASSQATTGNYEQYF. The CDR3 DNA sequence: TGTGCCAGCAGCCAAGCTACGACAGGGAACTACGAGCAGTACTTC.

The chain recombines TRBV6-1 with TRBJ1-1; no reliable D call. Trimming cost V 0 bases and J 3 bases, with 11 bases left between them. The CDR3 runs to 15 residues. CDR1 is MNHNS and CDR2 is SASEGT in the germline V gene. This CDR3 is CASSEALQRDTEAFF. The CDR3, as DNA: TGTGCCAGCAGTGAAGCGCTTCAGAGGGACACTGAAGCTTTCTTT.

The chain has TRBV6-1 and TRBJ2-2, with D hard to call. The germline CDR1 and CDR2 sequences are MNHNS and SASEGT. V was trimmed by 8 bases and J by 3 bases, leaving 16 bases between them. The CDR3 covers 15 residues. The CDR3 is CASHKERTDTGELFF. The DNA of the CDR3 is TGTGCCAGCCATAAGGAGAGAACGGACACCGGGGAGCTGTTTTTT.

V and J are TRBV5-4 and TRBJ2-1; TRBD2 agrees at 8 bases. Germline V gene data show CDR1 as SGHNT and CDR2 as YYREEE (reference sequence). The CDR3 length is 15 residues. V shed 4 bases, J shed 7 bases, and the junction held 10 bases outside the gene matches. CDR3 loop: CASSPGGIAGNEQFF. The CDR3 DNA sequence: TGTGCCAGCAGCCCCGGAGGGATAGCGGGGAATGAGCAGTTCTTC.

The chain recombines TRBV30 with TRBJ1-2, with a weak D call TRBD1 (5 bases). The CDR3 sequence is 11 residues long. Germline-derived CDR1 and CDR2 are GTSNPN and SVGIG (reference sequence). V was pared by 8 bases and J by 5 bases, with 12 bases between. CDR3 DNA: TGTGCCGGCGGCAGGGAGTATGGCTACACCTTC. Its translation: CAGGREYGYTF.

The chain carries TRBV28 and TRBJ2-7; no firm D call. Trimming took off 4 bases at V and 6 bases at J, with 13 bases between the two ends. CDR1 is MDHEN and CDR2 is SYDVKM in the germline V gene. The CDR3 sequence is 13 residues long. The CDR3 reads CASSSSPGPEQYF. The CDR3 DNA reads as TGTGCCAGCAGTTCCTCCCCAGGTCCCGAGCAGTACTTC. The full variable domain, rest sourced from reference TRBV28 and TRBJ2-7, is DVKVTQSSRYLVKRTGEKVFLECVQDMDHENMFWYRQDPGLGLRLIYFSYDVKMKEKGDIPEGYSVSREKKERFSLILESASTNQTSMYLCASSSSPGPEQYFGPGTRLTVT.

The chain employs TRBV7-3 and TRBJ2-7, with D tentatively TRBD1 or TRBD2 (5 bases each). The length of the CDR3 is 15 residues. V lost 5 bases and J 1 base, leaving 15 bases between the germline ends. Germline CDR1 is SGHTA and CDR2 is FQGTGA. CDR3 bases: TGTGCCAGCAGCCTAGCTGTCGACAGTTCCTACGAGCAGTACTTC. Residues: CASSLAVDSSYEQYF.

The rearrangement uses TRBV2 and TRBJ2-7; no definite D call. Germline loops: CDR1 SNHLY, CDR2 FYNNEI. V lost 1 base and J lost 3, with 10 bases in between. This CDR3 has 14 amino acids. This CDR3 reads CASSEGEPDYEQYF. CDR3 DNA sequence: TGTGCCAGCAGTGAAGGGGAACCCGACTACGAGCAGTACTTC.

This clone was detected only a few times. The J gene is TRBJ1-6, the V gene TRBV6-1, with D maybe TRBD1 (6 bases). Germline V gene lookup returns CDR1 MNHNS and CDR2 SASEGT. The germline V and J ends were trimmed by 7 bases and 8 bases, with 18 bases remaining between them. The CDR3 contains 15 residues. The CDR3 spells CASNARRGKDSPLHF. In DNA, the CDR3 is TGTGCCAGCAACGCCCGGAGGGGGAAGGATTCACCCCTCCACTTT.

The J gene is TRBJ2-7, the V gene TRBV6-6, with D maybe TRBD1 (5 bases). The CDR3 covers 15 residues. CDR1 is MNHNY, CDR2 SVGAGI, per germline (reference sequence). With 8 bases removed from V and 0 bases from J, the gap between germline ends came to 17 bases. The CDR3 here is CASRHDRQPSYEQYF. CDR3 bases: TGTGCCAGCCGGCACGATAGACAGCCCTCCTACGAGCAGTACTTC.

This chain links TRBV7-3 with TRBJ1-1; 11 nucleotides align to TRBD1. Germline trimming cut 5 bases from V and 6 bases from J; bases unmatched to any gene: 11. Germline V gene data show CDR1 as SGHTA and CDR2 as FQGTGA. The CDR3 has 16 residues. The DNA of the CDR3 is TGTGCCAGCAGCCCGCGACCCGGGACAGGGGGTTCTGAAGCTTTCTTT. It is translated as CASSPRPGTGGSEAFF.

This sequence joins TRBV2 and TRBJ1-4; 7 bases align to TRBD1. Germline V gene lookup returns CDR1 SNHLY and CDR2 FYNNEI. V shed 7 bases and J 4 bases; nucleotides not matched to a gene: 6. The CDR3 length is 14 residues. Written as DNA, the CDR3 is TGTGCCAGCAACGAGGGGGCCCGTAATGAAAAACTGTTTTTT. Its protein is CASNEGARNEKLFF. The full variable domain, rest sourced from reference TRBV2 and TRBJ1-4, is EPEVTQTPSHQVTQMGQEVILRCVPISNHLYFYWYRQILGQKVEFLVSFYNNEISEKSEIFDDQFSVERPDGSNFTLKIRSTKLEDSAMYFCASNEGARNEKLFFGSGTQLSVL.

The CDR3 loop reads CASSEAGGGGWETQYF. For the CDR3, the DNA is TGTGCCAGCAGTGAAGCCGGGGGTGGAGGTTGGGAGACCCAGTACTTC. J is TRBJ2-5 and V is TRBV6-1; the D gene is possibly TRBD2 (6 bases). Between the trimmed V and J ends, which lost 0 bases and 5 bases, there was a span of 16 bases. The CDR3 sequence is 16 residues long. Germline V gene sequence: CDR1 MNHNS, CDR2 SASEGT.